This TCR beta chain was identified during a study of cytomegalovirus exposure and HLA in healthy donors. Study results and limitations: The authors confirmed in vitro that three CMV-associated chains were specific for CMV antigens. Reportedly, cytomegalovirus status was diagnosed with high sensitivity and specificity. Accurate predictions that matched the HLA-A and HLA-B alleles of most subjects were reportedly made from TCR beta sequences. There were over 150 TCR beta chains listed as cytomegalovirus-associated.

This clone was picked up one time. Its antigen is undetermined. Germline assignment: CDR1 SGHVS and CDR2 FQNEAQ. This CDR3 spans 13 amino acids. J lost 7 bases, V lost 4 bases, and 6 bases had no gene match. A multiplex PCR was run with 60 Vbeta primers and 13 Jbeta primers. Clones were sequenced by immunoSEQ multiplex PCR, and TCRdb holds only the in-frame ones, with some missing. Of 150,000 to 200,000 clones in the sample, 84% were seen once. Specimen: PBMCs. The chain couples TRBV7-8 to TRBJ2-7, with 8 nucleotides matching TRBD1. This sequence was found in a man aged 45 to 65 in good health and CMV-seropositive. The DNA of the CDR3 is TGTGCCAGCAGCTCGGACAGGGTAGGTGAGCAGTACGTC. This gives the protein CASSSDRVGEQYV.